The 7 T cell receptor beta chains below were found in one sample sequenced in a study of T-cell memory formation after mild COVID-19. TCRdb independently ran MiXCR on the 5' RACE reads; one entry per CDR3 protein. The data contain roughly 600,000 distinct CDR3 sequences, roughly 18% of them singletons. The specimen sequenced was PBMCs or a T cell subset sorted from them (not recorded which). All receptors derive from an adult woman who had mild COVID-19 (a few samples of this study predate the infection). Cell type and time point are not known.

CDR3 protein: CAWSGNRVGHQETQYF. The CDR3 DNA reads TGTGCCTGGAGTGGGAACAGGGTAGGACACCAAGAGACCCAGTACTTC. This rearrangement joins TRBV30 to TRBJ2-5, with D possibly matching TRBD1 (6 bases). The CDR3 is made up of 16 amino acids. Per the germline V gene, CDR1 is GTSNPN and CDR2 is SVGIG (reference sequence). V shed 1 base and J shed 0 bases, with 15 bases lying between them.

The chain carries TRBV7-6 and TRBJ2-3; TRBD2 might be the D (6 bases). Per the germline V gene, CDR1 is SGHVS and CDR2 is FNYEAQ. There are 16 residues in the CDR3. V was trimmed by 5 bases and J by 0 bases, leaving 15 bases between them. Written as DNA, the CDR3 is TGTGCCAGCAGCCCCTTTAGCGGAACTAGCACAGATACGCAGTATTTT. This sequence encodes CASSPFSGTSTDTQYF.

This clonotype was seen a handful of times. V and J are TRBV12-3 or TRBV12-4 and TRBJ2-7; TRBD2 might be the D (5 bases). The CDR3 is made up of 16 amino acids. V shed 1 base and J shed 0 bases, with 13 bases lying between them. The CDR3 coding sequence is TGTGCCAGCAGTTTAGGTGGCGGGTCCCCCTCCTACGAGCAGTACTTC. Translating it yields CASSLGGGSPSYEQYF.

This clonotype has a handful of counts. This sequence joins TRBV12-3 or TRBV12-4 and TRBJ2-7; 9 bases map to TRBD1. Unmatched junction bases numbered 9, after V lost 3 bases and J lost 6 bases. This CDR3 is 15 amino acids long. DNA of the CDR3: TGTGCCAGCAGTTTTAAGGTACAGGGGGCAGTCGAGCAGTACTTC. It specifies CASSFKVQGAVEQYF.

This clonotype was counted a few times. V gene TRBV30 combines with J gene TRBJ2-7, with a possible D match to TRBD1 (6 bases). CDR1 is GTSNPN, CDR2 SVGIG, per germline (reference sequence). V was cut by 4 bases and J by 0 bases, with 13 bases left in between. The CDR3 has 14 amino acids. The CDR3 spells CAWMRTDGSYEQYF. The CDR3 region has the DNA TGTGCCTGGATGAGGACAGACGGCTCCTACGAGCAGTACTTC.

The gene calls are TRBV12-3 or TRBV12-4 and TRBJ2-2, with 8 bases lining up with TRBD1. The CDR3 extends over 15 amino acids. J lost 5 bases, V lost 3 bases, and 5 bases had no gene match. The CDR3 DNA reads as TGTGCCAGCAGTTTGACAGGGGAGGTAACCGGGGAGCTGTTTTTT. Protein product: CASSLTGEVTGELFF.

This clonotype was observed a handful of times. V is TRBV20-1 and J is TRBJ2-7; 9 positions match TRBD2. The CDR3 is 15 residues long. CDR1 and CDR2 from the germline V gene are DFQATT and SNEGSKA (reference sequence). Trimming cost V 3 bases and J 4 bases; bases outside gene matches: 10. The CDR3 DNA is TGCAGTGCTAGTCCCTCTAGCGGGATCCTTTACGAGCAGTACTTC. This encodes CSASPSSGILYEQYF.